This T cell receptor beta chain was recorded in a study of T cell responses to AZD1222 COVID-19 vaccine. The CDR3 is 11 residues long. Trimming pared 6 bases from V and 7 bases from J, leaving 10 bases between. The V gene's germline CDR1 is LGHDT and CDR2 YNNKEL (reference sequence). Measured with immunoSEQ multiplex PCR; TCRdb has only the in-frame clones, and not every one. The sample comprises about 150,000 clones, 80% to 90% of which are singletons, and about 5% rests with the top ten. This material consisted of peripheral blood, taken on day 0 of AZD1222 vaccination. The TCR originated in an adult in good health. The chain couples TRBV3-1 (or the pseudogene TRBV3-2) to TRBJ2-7; D may be TRBD2 (6 bases). As DNA, the CDR3 is TGTGCCAGCAGGCGGGGCGGGGAGCAGTACTTC. Amino acids: CASRRGGEQYF.